The TCR beta chain described here comes from a study of T-cell memory formation after mild COVID-19. TCRdb called the 5' RACE reads again in MiXCR, with one record for every CDR3 protein. The sample lists about 420,000 distinct CDR3 sequences; under 25% were seen once. General study points: CD4+ contracting clones lay mainly in CM and EM, CD8+ ones in EMRA. Nothing confirmed that second-wave clones peaking on day 37 were specific for SARS-CoV-2.

This clonotype was seen more than once but under ten times. Its antigen is currently unknown. The CDR3 runs to 16 residues. CDR1 is MNHEY and CDR2 is SVGAGI in the germline V gene. V was pared by 6 bases and J by 0 bases, with 8 bases of the junction left unmatched. This clonotype was sampled from an adult woman who had mild COVID-19 (a few samples of this study predate the infection). Cell type and time point are not known. Material: PBMCs or a T cell subset sorted from them (not recorded which). The chain uses TRBV6-5 and TRBJ2-3; 8 bases match TRBD2. CDR3: CASSHGGARSTDTQYF. The CDR3 coding sequence is TGTGCCAGCAGCCACGGGGGGGCCCGGAGCACAGATACGCAGTATTTT.